A single sample gave rise to the 5 T cell receptor beta chains below, sequenced in a study of somatic mutations in cytotoxic T cells in rheumatoid arthritis. TCRdb keeps only in-frame clones here, not all; method: immunoSEQ multiplex PCR. The data hold around 5,000 clones, with 75% to 80% observed a single time. The specimen comprised CD8+ T cells sorted from blood, sampled at a follow-up visit. Receptors originate from a man in his forties or fifties with rheumatoid arthritis.

This sequence joins TRBV13 and TRBJ2-7; TRBD2 is a possible D gene (6 bases). Trimming pared 2 bases from V and 3 bases from J, leaving 11 bases between. Per germline, CDR1 PRHDT and CDR2 FYEKMQ (reference sequence). The CDR3 has 14 amino acids. CDR3 protein: CASSLRRDGYEQYF. For the CDR3, the DNA is TGTGCCAGCAGCTTACGGCGGGATGGCTACGAGCAGTACTTC.

This chain links TRBV9 with TRBJ2-1, with a weak D call TRBD1 (5 bases). This CDR3 comprises 16 residues. Looked up from germline, CDR1 is SGDLS and CDR2 is YYNGEE. The V end lost 3 bases, the J end lost 0 bases, and 13 bases lay between the germline ends. The CDR3 bases are TGTGCCAGCAGCGACAGGCGTGCATTCTCCTACAATGAGCAGTTCTTC. Encoded protein: CASSDRRAFSYNEQFF. The full variable domain, its missing parts supplied by reference TRBV9 and TRBJ2-1, is DSGVTQTPKHLITATGQRVTLRCSPRSGDLSVYWYQQSLDQGLQFLIQYYNGEERAKGNILERFSAQQFPDLHSELNLSSLELGDSALYFCASSDRRAFSYNEQFFGPGTRLTVL.

This clone has only a few counts. The chain has TRBV6-1 and TRBJ2-2; TRBD2 matches 8 bases. The CDR3 is made up of 15 amino acids. After removal of 3 bases from V and 7 bases from J, the junction contained 7 bases not matched to a gene. The germline gives CDR1 MNHNS, CDR2 SASEGT. This CDR3 is CASSDSGSEIGELFF. DNA of the CDR3: TGTGCCAGCAGTGACAGCGGGAGCGAGATCGGGGAGCTGTTTTTT.

This sequence joins TRBV27 and TRBJ2-2; TRBD1 might be the D (6 bases). The germline V gene encodes CDR1 MNHEY and CDR2 SMNVEV (reference sequence). This CDR3 has 12 residues. Trimming shortened V by 6 bases and J by 7 bases, and 9 bases separated the two germline ends. CDR3 DNA: TGTGCCAGCAGCAAAGGGGGCGGGGAGCTGTTTTTT. This gives the protein CASSKGGGELFF.

V is TRBV7-6 and J is TRBJ1-5, with 9 bases matching TRBD1. This CDR3 is 15 amino acids long. Trimming cost V 5 bases and J 3 bases; bases outside gene matches: 5. Germline CDR1 is SGHVS and CDR2 is FNYEAQ. The CDR3: CASSRGQGANQPQHF. The DNA of the CDR3 is TGTGCCAGCAGCCGGGGACAGGGAGCCAATCAGCCCCAGCATTTT.